What follows are 5 T cell receptor beta chains derived from one specimen sequenced in a study of CD8 T cells in ankylosing spondylitis. One entry per CDR3 protein results from TCRdb running MiXCR on the 5' RACE reads. Of approximately 520,000 distinct CDR3 sequences in the sample, about 5.4% were seen once. These receptors have no known antigen. Broader study findings: There was a TCR beta motif, made of several highly homologous variants, that appeared characteristic of ankylosing spondylitis blood.

Input material: blood, either unsorted or a sorted T cell fraction (not recorded which). The receptors derive from a male donor with ankylosing spondylitis.

This clonotype has at least ten counts. V and J are TRBV7-2 and TRBJ2-1; TRBD2 aligns across 7 bases. Trimming cost V 6 bases and J 6 bases; bases outside gene matches: 11. The length of the CDR3 is 15 residues. Germline loops: CDR1 SGHTA, CDR2 FQGNSA. The chain's CDR3 is CASSNPGLYSNEQFF. CDR3 in DNA: TGTGCCAGCAGTAACCCGGGACTATACTCCAATGAGCAGTTCTTC.

This clonotype was seen many times. The chain couples TRBV7-9 to TRBJ2-5; D might be TRBD1 (6 bases). V gave up 1 base and J gave up 4 bases, with 10 bases separating them. This CDR3 is built from 14 residues. The V gene's germline CDR1 is SEHNR and CDR2 FQNEAQ (reference sequence). In DNA, the CDR3 is TGTGCCAGCAGCTTAGTGGTACAGGGAGAGACCCAGTACTTC. Protein: CASSLVVQGETQYF.

The genes are TRBV29-1 and TRBJ2-1, with TRBD2 matching 11 bases. The V and J ends lost 6 bases and 3 bases, in that order; junction bases with no gene match: 4. CDR1 and CDR2 from the germline V gene are SQVTM and ANQGSEA. The CDR3 has 14 residues. The CDR3 here is CSVDGTSGYNEQFF. The DNA for the CDR3 is TGCAGCGTGGACGGGACTAGCGGCTACAATGAGCAGTTCTTC.

This clonotype was counted many times. This chain links TRBV6-5 with TRBJ1-4, with D uncertain. Germline V gives CDR1 MNHEY, CDR2 SVGAGI. This CDR3 is 12 amino acids long. V gave up 6 bases and J gave up 5 bases, with 7 bases separating them. The CDR3 loop is CASSPSNEKLFF. In DNA, the CDR3 is TGTGCCAGCAGCCCTTCCAATGAAAAACTGTTTTTT.

This clonotype has a count of ten or more. This chain uses TRBV6-1 with TRBJ2-3; 11 bases match TRBD2. This CDR3 is built from 15 residues. The germline CDR1 and CDR2 sequences are MNHNS and SASEGT. V gave up 8 bases and J gave up 3 bases; unmatched junction bases: 7. The DNA for the CDR3 is TGTGCCAGCGGAATTGCTAGCGGGAGGACAGATACGCAGTATTTT. Encoded protein: CASGIASGRTDTQYF.